The sequence of this TCR beta chain was determined in a study of human T cells and chemical hapten exposure. The overall study: Once 0.01% DPC had been applied to the upper back by patch test, readings were taken at 6 days. Mainly, slight library volume differences in the pool made TCR yields vary.

TCRdb fed the RACE reads into MiXCR, producing one record per CDR3 protein. This table has about 100,000 distinct CDR3 sequences, 8% to 11% appearing once. Whole-study results and caveats: TCRs at a frequency above 1 in 1000 stayed unchanged with DPC sensitization.

Germline-derived CDR1 and CDR2 are MNHEY and SMNVEV (reference sequence). This CDR3 has 13 amino acids. The V and J ends lost 4 bases and 2 bases respectively, with 8 bases between them. Time point indicated: patch test 1, 2 weeks after DPC sensitization. Described treatment: therapeutic diphenylcyclopropenone sensitization with weekly scalp DPC. The authors' total RNA extraction used unfractionated whole blood. Remarks on this clonotype: Its matching antigen is unknown.

This clonotype was obtained from a man between 35 and 55 years old with alopecia areata. Some clones in this sample may be carry-over from other donors' samples. This chain connects TRBV27 to TRBJ2-5; D gene unclear. Material: whole blood, obtained in connection with sensitization to the hapten diphenylcyclopropenone (DPC). The DNA of the CDR3 is TGTGCCAGCAGTTCGCGGCTACAAGAGACCCAGTACTTC. Protein product: CASSSRLQETQYF.